The text below deals with one TCR beta chain. The record originates from a study of CD8+CD57+ T cells in acquired aplastic anemia. Looked up from germline, CDR1 is LNHDA and CDR2 is SQIVND (reference sequence). The CDR3 sequence is 12 residues long. Trimming pared 7 bases from V and 6 bases from J, leaving 12 bases between. Only patients with CD8+CD57+ cell expansion on flow cytometry were chosen for sequencing. TCR beta VDJ and CDR3 were profiled, and genomic DNA was the template. TCRdb re-analysed the reads in MiXCR, keeping a single row per CDR3 protein. This sample has just over 150,000 distinct CDR3 sequences; 40% to 60% occur once, and the top ten carry about 30%.

The rearrangement uses TRBV19 and TRBJ1-2; the D is unclear. Specimen: sorted CD4+, CD8+, or CD8+CD57+ T cells (not recorded which) from PBMCs. The receptor comes from a human donor with aplastic anemia. DNA of the CDR3: TGTGCCAGTACACGGGTAGGGAATGGCTACACCTTC. Translated, it gives CASTRVGNGYTF.